This T cell receptor beta chain was sequenced during a study of OX40 agonist ivuxolimab in advanced cancers. Study-wide background: The study treated patients with ivuxolimab, an agonistic anti-OX40 (CD134) antibody.

TCRdb's copy holds only in-frame clones and misses some; the assay was immunoSEQ multiplex PCR. Altogether roughly 97,000 clones are present, over 85% being singletons, with the ten largest covering roughly 0.84%. The CDR3 covers 13 residues. Trimming cost V 6 bases and J 6 bases, with 11 bases left between them. Germline CDR1 is WNHNN and CDR2 is SYGVQD (reference sequence). The chain carries TRBV10-1 and TRBJ2-2; tentatively, D is TRBD1 (5 bases). The source was CD4+ or CD8+ T cells sorted from blood, collected in a trial of the OX40 agonist ivuxolimab. The receptor was isolated from an adult with an advanced solid tumor such as melanoma, head and neck, liver or kidney cancer. Written as DNA, the CDR3 is TGCGCCAGCAGAGCCGCAGGGCCCGGGGAGCTGTTTTTT. Its protein product is CASRAAGPGELFF.